The clone carrying this T cell receptor beta chain occurred a few times. Patients of the Seattle cohort, enrolled during active infection, were followed longitudinally. Original processing notes: Reference gene primer amplification in the assay estimated nucleated cell counts. Clones were read by immunoSEQ multiplex PCR, and TCRdb kept only the in-frame ones, dropping some. V, J and clone size are taken as reported in that table, and D and trimming were inferred from the DNA itself. The sample comprises 400,000 to 450,000 clones, approximately 90% of which are singletons, and roughly 0.78% rests with the top ten. This sample stems from a study of blood T cell repertoires in COVID-19. Study background: The United States, Italy and Spain were the sources of the acute and convalescent COVID-19 samples.

This CDR3 contains 16 residues. Germline values: CDR1 SGHTA, CDR2 FQGNSA. The V end lost 2 bases, the J end lost 5 bases, and 18 bases lay between the germline ends. The receptor was derived from a young man with COVID-19, enrolled during active disease. The specimen sequenced was peripheral blood. The chain recombines TRBV7-2 with TRBJ1-1; possibly TRBD1 for D (5 bases). Here the CDR3 DNA reads TGTGCCAGCAGCTTATCCTTTCGGGGGACGAGGACTGAAGCTTTCTTT. Protein product: CASSLSFRGTRTEAFF.